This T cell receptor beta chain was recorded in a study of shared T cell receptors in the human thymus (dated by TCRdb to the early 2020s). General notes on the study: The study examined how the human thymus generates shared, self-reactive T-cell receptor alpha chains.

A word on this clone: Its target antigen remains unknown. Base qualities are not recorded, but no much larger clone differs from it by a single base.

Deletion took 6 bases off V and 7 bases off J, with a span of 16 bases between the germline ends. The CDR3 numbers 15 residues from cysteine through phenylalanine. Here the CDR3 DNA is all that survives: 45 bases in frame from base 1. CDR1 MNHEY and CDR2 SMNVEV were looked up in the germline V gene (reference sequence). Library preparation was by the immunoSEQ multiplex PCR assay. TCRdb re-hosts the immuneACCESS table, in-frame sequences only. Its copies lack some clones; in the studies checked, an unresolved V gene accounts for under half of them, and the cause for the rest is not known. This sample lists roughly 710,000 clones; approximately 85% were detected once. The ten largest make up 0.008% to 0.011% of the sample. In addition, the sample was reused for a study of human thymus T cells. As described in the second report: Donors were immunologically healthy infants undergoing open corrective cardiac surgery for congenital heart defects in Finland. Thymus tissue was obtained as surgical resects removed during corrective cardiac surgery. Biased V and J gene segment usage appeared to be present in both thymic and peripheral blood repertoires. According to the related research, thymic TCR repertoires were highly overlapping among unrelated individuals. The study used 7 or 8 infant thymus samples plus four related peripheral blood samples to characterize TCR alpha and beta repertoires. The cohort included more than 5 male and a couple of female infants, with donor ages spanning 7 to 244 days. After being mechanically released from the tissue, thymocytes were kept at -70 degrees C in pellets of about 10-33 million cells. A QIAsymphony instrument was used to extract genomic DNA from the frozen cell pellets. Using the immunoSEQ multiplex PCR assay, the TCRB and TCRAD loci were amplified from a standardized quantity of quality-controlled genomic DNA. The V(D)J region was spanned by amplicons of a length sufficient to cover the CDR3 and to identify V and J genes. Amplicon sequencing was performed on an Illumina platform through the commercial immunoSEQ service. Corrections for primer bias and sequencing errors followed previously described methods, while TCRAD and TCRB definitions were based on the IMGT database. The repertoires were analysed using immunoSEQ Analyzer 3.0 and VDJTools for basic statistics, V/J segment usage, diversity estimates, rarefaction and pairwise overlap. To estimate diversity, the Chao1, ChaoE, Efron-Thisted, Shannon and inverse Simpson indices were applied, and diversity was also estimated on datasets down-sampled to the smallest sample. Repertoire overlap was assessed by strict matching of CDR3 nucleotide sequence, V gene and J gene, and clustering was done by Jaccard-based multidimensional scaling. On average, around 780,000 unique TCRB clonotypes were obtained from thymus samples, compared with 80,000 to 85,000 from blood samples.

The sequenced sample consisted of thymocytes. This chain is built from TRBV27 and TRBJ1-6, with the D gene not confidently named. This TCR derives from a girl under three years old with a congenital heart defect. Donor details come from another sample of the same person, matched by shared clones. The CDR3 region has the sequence CASRSPEGRNSPLHF. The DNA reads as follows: TGTGCCAGCAGGTCACCCGAGGGAAGAAATTCACCCCTCCACTTT.